What follows are 9 T cell receptor beta chains derived from one specimen sequenced in a study of Tregs in tolerant kidney transplant recipients. Here immunoSEQ multiplex PCR was the method, and the copy in TCRdb shows in-frame clones only, minus some. The table records 80,000 to 90,000 clones, more than 80% of them present only once. The sequencing input was CD8+ T cells from blood. Receptors were obtained from a human donor in good health.

This clone has a count of ten or more. The chain links TRBV19 to TRBJ1-1; D remains ambiguous. Germline V lookup: CDR1 LNHDA, CDR2 SQIVND (reference sequence). Deletions cut 5 bases from V and 7 bases from J, with 11 bases between. This CDR3 is 12 amino acids long. In DNA form, the CDR3 reads TGTGCCAGTAGTTATGGGCAGCTTGAAGCTTTCTTT. Protein product: CASSYGQLEAFF.

The gene calls are TRBV7-6 and TRBJ2-5, with a possible D match to TRBD2 (6 bases). The V gene's germline CDR1 is SGHVS and CDR2 FNYEAQ. The CDR3 has 14 amino acids. V was shortened by 5 bases and J by 5 bases, with 15 bases between the two germline ends. The CDR3 nucleotides are TGTGCCAGCAGCCGAGGGACTCACTGGGAGACCCAGTACTTC. Translating gives CASSRGTHWETQYF.

The CDR3, as DNA: TGTGCCAGCAGCAACCGGACAGGGGGCTCTGGCTACACCTTC. It specifies CASSNRTGGSGYTF. J is TRBJ1-2 and V is TRBV21-1; the D call TRBD1 from the table was never checked on the DNA. TRBV21-1 is listed as a pseudogene. The CDR3 contains 14 residues.

The chain is built from TRBV27 and TRBJ2-7; 10 positions match TRBD2. The CDR3 consists of 14 residues. The ends lost 6 bases at V and 3 bases at J; junction bases unmatched: 5. The germline V gene encodes CDR1 MNHEY and CDR2 SMNVEV (reference sequence). DNA for the CDR3: TGTGCCAGCAGCCCTAGCGGGAGTAGCTACGAGCAGTACTTC. Translating gives CASSPSGSSYEQYF.

This clone was observed once. This chain uses TRBV13 with TRBJ1-1, with D hard to call. CDR3 length: 12 amino acids. CDR1 is PRHDT, CDR2 FYEKMQ, per germline (reference sequence). Trimming cost V 2 bases and J 5 bases, with 6 bases left between them. The chain's CDR3 is CASSLRETEAFF. The DNA of the CDR3 is TGTGCCAGCAGCTTAAGGGAGACTGAAGCTTTCTTT. Using reference TRBV13 and TRBJ1-1 for the parts outside the CDR3, the full variable domain is AAGVIQSPRHLIKEKRETATLKCYPIPRHDTVYWYQQGPGQDPQFLISFYEKMQSDKGSIPDRFSAQQFSDYHSELNMSSLELGDSALYFCASSLRETEAFFGQGTRLTVV.

In this sample, this clone turned up once. This chain links TRBV5-6 with TRBJ2-1; no definite D call. This CDR3 is 12 amino acids long. The V gene's germline CDR1 is SGHDT and CDR2 YYEEEE. Between the trimmed V and J ends, which lost 0 bases and 11 bases, there was a span of 9 bases. The CDR3 loop is CASSLAAPQQFF. In DNA, the CDR3 is TGTGCCAGCAGCTTGGCGGCGCCCCAGCAGTTCTTC.

The V call is TRBV7-8, the J call TRBJ2-3; no reliable D call. Germline assignment: CDR1 SGHVS and CDR2 FQNEAQ. The CDR3 spans 15 residues. V lost 0 bases to trimming and J lost 0 bases, with 7 bases between them. In DNA form, the CDR3 reads TGTGCCAGCAGCTTAGCCGGAGCTAGCACAGATACGCAGTATTTT. Amino acid sequence: CASSLAGASTDTQYF.

The chain carries TRBV19 and TRBJ2-6, with D possibly TRBD2 on 5 matching bases. The CDR3 runs 16 residues. Trimming pared 5 bases from V and 0 bases from J, leaving 11 bases between. The germline V gene has CDR1 LNHDA and CDR2 SQIVND (reference sequence). CDR3 nucleotides: TGTGCCAGTAGTGTACGGAGGACCTCTGGGGCCAACGTCCTGACTTTC. This translates into CASSVRRTSGANVLTF. Full variable domain (outside the CDR3, taken from reference TRBV19 and TRBJ2-6): DGGITQSPKYLFRKEGQNVTLSCEQNLNHDAMYWYRQDPGQGLRLIYYSQIVNDFQKGDIAEGYSVSREKKESFPLTVTSAQKNPTAFYLCASSVRRTSGANVLTFGAGSRLTVL.

CDR3 amino acids: CASSDVGEAYNEQFF. CDR3 DNA: TGTGCCAGCAGTGACGTGGGGGAGGCCTACAATGAGCAGTTCTTC. This chain joins TRBV25-1 and TRBJ2-1; perhaps TRBD2 as D (6 bases). Germline assignment: CDR1 MGHDK and CDR2 SYGVNS. This CDR3 is built from 15 residues. Trimming shortened V by 3 bases and J by 2 bases, and 11 bases separated the two germline ends.